These 17 T cell receptor beta chains were all obtained from the same sample, sequenced in a study of blood T cell repertoires in COVID-19 (dated by TCRdb to 2020 to 2021). To prepare the library, the immunoSEQ multiplex PCR assay was applied. TCRdb retrieved this table from immuneACCESS and kept in-frame rearrangements only. Not all clones are present; in checked studies, unresolved V genes account for under half, and no reason is known for the remainder. The sample table lists a few hundred thousand clones, roughly 86% of them with a count of one. Around 3% of the sample is held by the ten biggest clonotypes. Source material: peripheral blood. The receptor source for this set is a human donor in a cohort sampled during active COVID-19.

This clone has just one count. This sequence joins TRBV24-1 and TRBJ1-1, with a tentative D call TRBD1 (5 bases). Trimming removed 7 bases at V and 3 bases at J, with 17 bases between. The V gene's germline CDR1 is KGHDR and CDR2 SFDVKD. The CDR3 loop spans 15 amino acids. The CDR3 region has the DNA TGTGCCACCAGAGGACGGGACTCCGTAGACACTGAAGCTTTCTTT. This gives the protein CATRGRDSVDTEAFF.

The chain joins TRBV28 to TRBJ1-5; no definite D call. Germline V gene lookup returns CDR1 MDHEN and CDR2 SYDVKM. The CDR3 spans 11 residues. V was cut by 6 bases and J by 4 bases, with 4 bases left in between. The CDR3 region is CASSGNQPQHF. As DNA, the CDR3 is TGTGCCAGCAGCGGGAATCAGCCCCAGCATTTT.

V usage is TRBV5-1 and J usage is TRBJ2-6; D perhaps matches TRBD1 (6 bases). CDR3 size: 15 residues. The V end lost 3 bases, the J end lost 3 bases, and 10 bases lay between the germline ends. Germline loops: CDR1 SGHRS, CDR2 YFSETQ. The CDR3 DNA is TGCGCCAGCAGCTCACAGGGAATTGGGGCCAACGTCCTGACTTTC. Translation: CASSSQGIGANVLTF.

This clone has just a few counts. The chain links TRBV5-6 to TRBJ2-7; TRBD2 is a possible D gene (7 bases). V was trimmed by 3 bases and J by 4 bases, leaving 17 bases between them. This CDR3 has 15 residues. The germline gives CDR1 SGHDT, CDR2 YYEEEE. The CDR3 region has the DNA TGTGCCAGCAGCTCCGGATGGGGGGGCGGGTACGAGCAGTACTTC. Amino acids: CASSSGWGGGYEQYF.

The rearrangement joins TRBV15 to TRBJ1-1, with 7 positions matching TRBD1. The CDR3 is 14 amino acids. In germline, CDR1 is LNHNV, CDR2 YYDKDF (reference sequence). V lost 3 bases and J lost 5; bases outside the gene matches: 6. The CDR3 region is CATSSHRGWTEAFF. CDR3 DNA sequence: TGTGCCACCAGCAGCCACAGGGGATGGACTGAAGCTTTCTTT.

The gene calls are TRBV6-1 and TRBJ1-2, with 11 bases fitting TRBD1. CDR3 length equals 16 residues. After removal of 3 bases from V and 6 bases from J, the junction contained 9 bases not matched to a gene. Per germline, CDR1 MNHNS and CDR2 SASEGT. CDR3: CASSDGVSGQGDGYTF. CDR3 sequence (DNA): TGTGCCAGCAGTGATGGGGTCTCGGGACAGGGGGATGGCTACACCTTC.

The rearrangement links TRBV30 to TRBJ2-7; 14 bases line up with TRBD2. Germline CDR1 reads GTSNPN; CDR2 reads SVGIG (reference sequence). This CDR3 has 15 amino acids. With 8 bases clipped from V and 3 bases from J, the junction kept 9 bases outside the gene matches. CDR3 nucleotide sequence: TGTGCCAGGGGACTAGCGGGAGTTCAGGGCTACGAGCAGTACTTC. Translation gives CARGLAGVQGYEQYF.

The chain employs TRBV23-1 and TRBJ2-1; tentatively, D is TRBD2 (6 bases). TRBV23-1 falls under the ORF class, with uncertain function. The CDR3 runs 16 residues. Trimming cost V 10 bases and J 2 bases, with 21 bases left between them. CDR3 nucleotides: TGCGCCAATGAACCGGTTCGCGGGACCCCCTACAATGAGCAGTTCTTC. Translating gives CANEPVRGTPYNEQFF.

This clone was found once. The J gene is TRBJ2-3, the V gene TRBV29-1, with D hard to call. Germline V gene data show CDR1 as SQVTM and CDR2 as ANQGSEA. The CDR3 totals 13 residues. Trimming removed 4 bases at V and 8 bases at J, with 16 bases between. The CDR3 is CSVVGRLGVTQYF. The DNA of the CDR3 is TGCAGCGTTGTAGGCAGGTTGGGTGTTACGCAGTATTTT.

The J gene is TRBJ1-2, the V gene TRBV30, with D possibly being TRBD1 (6 bases). The V and J ends lost 4 bases and 8 bases respectively, with 23 bases between them. CDR1 is GTSNPN, CDR2 SVGIG, per germline (reference sequence). There are 15 residues in the CDR3. The chain's CDR3 is CAWTSTRGAIKGYTF. CDR3 nucleotide sequence: TGTGCCTGGACTTCGACGCGGGGGGCTATTAAGGGCTACACCTTC.

This sequence joins TRBV18 and TRBJ1-6, with D unresolved. The germline gives CDR1 KGHSH, CDR2 LQKENI. The CDR3 runs to 15 residues. V lost 3 bases to trimming and J lost 2 bases, with 8 bases between them. CDR3 in amino acids: CASSPRGAYNSPLHF. The CDR3 DNA follows: TGTGCCAGCTCACCGCGGGGAGCCTATAATTCACCCCTCCACTTT.

This clone showed up many times. The chain joins TRBV19 to TRBJ1-2; D not resolved. Trimming took 0 bases from V and 6 from J, leaving 5 bases between them. The CDR3 consists of 12 residues. The germline V gene has CDR1 LNHDA and CDR2 SQIVND (reference sequence). The CDR3 sequence: CASSIDRDGYTF. The CDR3 nucleotides are TGTGCCAGTAGTATAGATCGGGATGGCTACACCTTC.

A few counts support this clone. The chain employs TRBV6-5 and TRBJ1-6, with D perhaps matching TRBD1 (5 bases). This CDR3 is built from 12 residues. Deletions cut 4 bases from V and 8 bases from J, with 6 bases between. Germline lookup yields CDR1 MNHEY and CDR2 SVGAGI. DNA of the CDR3: TGTGCCAGCAGTTTAGGGGATTCACCCCTCCACTTT. Amino acid sequence: CASSLGDSPLHF.

The gene calls are TRBV3-1 (or the pseudogene TRBV3-2) and TRBJ2-1; no definite D call. The V gene's germline CDR1 is LGHDT and CDR2 YNNKEL (reference sequence). The germline V and J ends were trimmed by 1 base and 10 bases, with 11 bases remaining between them. The CDR3 runs to 13 residues. CDR3 sequence: CASSQGGSLEQFF. As DNA, the CDR3 is TGTGCCAGCAGCCAAGGAGGTAGTCTGGAGCAGTTCTTC.

About this clone itself: At one end the junction does not follow the germline gene, possibly because of a read error. The V and J genes are TRBV6-5 and TRBJ1-4; TRBD1 agrees at 11 bases. The CDR3 length is 15 residues. Germline loops: CDR1 MNHEY, CDR2 SVGAGI. The CDR3 region is CASSNSGTGGEKLFF. CDR3 DNA: TGTGCCAGCAGTAACTCCGGGACAGGGGGAGAAAAACTGTTTTTT.

This clone was picked up many times. The chain has TRBV7-8 and TRBJ1-4, with D tentatively TRBD1 (6 bases). Trimming took off 5 bases at V and 2 bases at J, with 12 bases between the two ends. CDR3 size: 15 residues. Germline CDR1 SGHVS, CDR2 FQNEAQ. The CDR3 loop is CASSATGGTNEKLFF. DNA for the CDR3: TGTGCCAGCAGCGCGACAGGCGGTACTAATGAAAAACTGTTTTTT.

The chain joins TRBV7-9 to TRBJ1-3, with D possibly matching TRBD1 (5 bases). Deletions cut 5 bases from V and 0 bases from J, with 11 bases between. This CDR3 comprises 15 residues. The V gene's germline CDR1 is SEHNR and CDR2 FQNEAQ (reference sequence). The CDR3: CASSPPGISGNTIYF. The CDR3 bases are TGTGCCAGCAGCCCACCAGGGATCTCTGGAAACACCATATATTTT.